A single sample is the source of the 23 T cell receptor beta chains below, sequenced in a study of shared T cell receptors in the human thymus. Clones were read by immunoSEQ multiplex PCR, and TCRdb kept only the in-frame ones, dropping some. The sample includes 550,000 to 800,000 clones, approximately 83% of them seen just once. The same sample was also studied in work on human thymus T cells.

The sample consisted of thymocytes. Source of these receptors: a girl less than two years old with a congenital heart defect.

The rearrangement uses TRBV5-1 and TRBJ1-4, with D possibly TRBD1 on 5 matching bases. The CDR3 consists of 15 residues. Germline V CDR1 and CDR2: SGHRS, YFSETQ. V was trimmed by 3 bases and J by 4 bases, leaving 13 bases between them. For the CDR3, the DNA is TGCGCCAGCAGCTCCAGGGATCCTGGTAATGAAAAACTGTTTTTT. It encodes CASSSRDPGNEKLFF. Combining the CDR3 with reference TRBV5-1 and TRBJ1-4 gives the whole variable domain KAGVTQTPRYLIKTRGQQVTLSCSPISGHRSVSWYQQTPGQGLQFLFEYFSETQRNKGNFPGRFSGRQFSNSRSEMNVSTLELGDSALYLCASSSRDPGNEKLFFGSGTQLSVL.

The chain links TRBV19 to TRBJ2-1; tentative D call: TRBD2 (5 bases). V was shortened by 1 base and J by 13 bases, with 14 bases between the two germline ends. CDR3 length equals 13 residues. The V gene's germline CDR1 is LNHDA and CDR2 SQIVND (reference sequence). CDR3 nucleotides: TGTGCCAGTAGTATAGGCCCGGGATGTCTCCAGTTCTTC. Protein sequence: CASSIGPGCLQFF.

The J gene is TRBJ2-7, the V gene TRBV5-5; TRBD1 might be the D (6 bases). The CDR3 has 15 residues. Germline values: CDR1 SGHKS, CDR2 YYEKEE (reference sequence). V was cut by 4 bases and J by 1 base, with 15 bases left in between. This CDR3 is CASSRGGGVSYEQYF. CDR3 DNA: TGTGCCAGCAGCCGAGGGGGTGGGGTGTCCTACGAGCAGTACTTC.

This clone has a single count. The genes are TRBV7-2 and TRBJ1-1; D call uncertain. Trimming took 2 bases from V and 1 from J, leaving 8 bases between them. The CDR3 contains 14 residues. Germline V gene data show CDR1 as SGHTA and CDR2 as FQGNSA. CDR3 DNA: TGTGCCAGCAGCTTATTTGGAGGGAACACTGAAGCTTTCTTT. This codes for CASSLFGGNTEAFF. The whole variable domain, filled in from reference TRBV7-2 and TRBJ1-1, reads GAGVSQSPSNKVTEKGKDVELRCDPISGHTALYWYRQSLGQGLEFLIYFQGNSAPDKSGLPSDRFSAERTGGSVSTLTIQRTQQEDSAVYLCASSLFGGNTEAFFGQGTRLTVV.

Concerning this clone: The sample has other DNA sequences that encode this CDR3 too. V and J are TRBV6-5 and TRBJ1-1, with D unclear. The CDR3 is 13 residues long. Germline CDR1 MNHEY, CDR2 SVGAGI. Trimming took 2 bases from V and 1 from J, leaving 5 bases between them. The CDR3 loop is CASSYRGNTEAFF. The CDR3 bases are TGTGCCAGCAGTTACCGGGGGAACACTGAAGCTTTCTTT.

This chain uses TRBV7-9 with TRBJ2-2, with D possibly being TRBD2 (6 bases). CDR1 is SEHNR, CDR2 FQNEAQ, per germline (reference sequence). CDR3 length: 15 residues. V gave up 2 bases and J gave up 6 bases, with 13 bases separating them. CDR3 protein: CASSLRGPGAGELFF. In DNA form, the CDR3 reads TGTGCCAGCAGCTTAAGGGGCCCGGGGGCCGGGGAGCTGTTTTTT.

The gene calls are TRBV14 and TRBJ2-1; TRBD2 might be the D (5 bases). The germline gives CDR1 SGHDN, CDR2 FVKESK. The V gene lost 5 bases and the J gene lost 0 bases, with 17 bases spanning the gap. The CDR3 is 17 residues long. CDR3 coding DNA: TGTGCCAGCAGCGAAAACTTCGGGGTTAGCTCCTACAATGAGCAGTTCTTC. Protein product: CASSENFGVSSYNEQFF. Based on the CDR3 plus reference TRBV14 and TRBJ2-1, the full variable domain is EAGVTQFPSHSVIEKGQTVTLRCDPISGHDNLYWYRRVMGKEIKFLLHFVKESKQDESGMPNNRFLAERTGGTYSTLKVQPAELEDSGVYFCASSENFGVSSYNEQFFGPGTRLTVL.

CDR3 loop: CASSWGTGYTEAFF. For the CDR3, the DNA is TGTGCCAGCAGTTGGGGAACGGGGTACACTGAAGCTTTCTTT. V usage is TRBV6-5 and J usage is TRBJ1-1; D is unresolved. Per the germline V gene, CDR1 is MNHEY and CDR2 is SVGAGI. V was clipped by 4 bases and J by 3 bases, with 12 bases between them. This CDR3 spans 14 amino acids.

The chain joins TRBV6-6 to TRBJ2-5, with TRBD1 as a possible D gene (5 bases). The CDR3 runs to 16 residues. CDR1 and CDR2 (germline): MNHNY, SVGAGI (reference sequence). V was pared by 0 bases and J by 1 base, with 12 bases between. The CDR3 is CASSYSSQGSQETQYF. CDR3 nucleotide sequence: TGTGCCAGCAGTTACTCGAGCCAGGGAAGCCAAGAGACCCAGTACTTC.

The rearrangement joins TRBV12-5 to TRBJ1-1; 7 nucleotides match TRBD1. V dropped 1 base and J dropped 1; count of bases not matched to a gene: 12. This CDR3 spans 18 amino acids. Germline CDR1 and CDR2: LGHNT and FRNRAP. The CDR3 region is CASGLGRHQTGSNTEAFF. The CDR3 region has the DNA TGTGCTAGTGGTTTGGGACGACACCAGACAGGGTCGAACACTGAAGCTTTCTTT.

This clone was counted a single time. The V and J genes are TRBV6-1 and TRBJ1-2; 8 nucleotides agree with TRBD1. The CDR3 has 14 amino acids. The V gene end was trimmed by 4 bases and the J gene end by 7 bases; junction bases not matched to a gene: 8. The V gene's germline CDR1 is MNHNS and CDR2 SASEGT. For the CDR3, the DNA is TGTGCCAGCAGTGGGCAGGGGGCGATGAGTGGCTACACCTTC. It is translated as CASSGQGAMSGYTF.

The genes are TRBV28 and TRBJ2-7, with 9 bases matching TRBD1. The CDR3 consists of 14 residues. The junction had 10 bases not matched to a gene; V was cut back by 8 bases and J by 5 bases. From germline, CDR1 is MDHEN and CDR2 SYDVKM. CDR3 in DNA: TGTGCCAGCTTGTACCGGGACAGGGTTAACGAGCAGTACTTC. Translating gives CASLYRDRVNEQYF.

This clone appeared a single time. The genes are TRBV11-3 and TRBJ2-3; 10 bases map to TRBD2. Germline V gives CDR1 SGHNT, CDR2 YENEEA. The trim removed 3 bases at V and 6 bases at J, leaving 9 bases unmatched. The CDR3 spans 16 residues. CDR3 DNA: TGTGCCAGCAGCTTTGGAAGCGGGGGGGTGACGGATACGCAGTATTTT. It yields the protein CASSFGSGGVTDTQYF.

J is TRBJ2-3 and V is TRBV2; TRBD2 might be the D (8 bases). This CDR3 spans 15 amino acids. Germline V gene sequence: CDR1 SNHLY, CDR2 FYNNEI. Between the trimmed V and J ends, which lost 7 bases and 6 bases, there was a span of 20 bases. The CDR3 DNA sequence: TGTGCCAGCACCCCAGGGGGGACTAGTCAGGATACGCAGTATTTT. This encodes CASTPGGTSQDTQYF.

The chain's CDR3 is CASSFPGIGELFF. The CDR3 nucleotides read TGTGCCAGCAGTTTTCCCGGGATCGGGGAGCTGTTTTTT. The chain joins TRBV28 to TRBJ2-2, with D possibly being TRBD2 (5 bases). With 3 bases removed from V and 7 bases from J, the gap between germline ends came to 9 bases. CDR1 MDHEN and CDR2 SYDVKM come from the germline V gene. The CDR3 runs 13 residues.

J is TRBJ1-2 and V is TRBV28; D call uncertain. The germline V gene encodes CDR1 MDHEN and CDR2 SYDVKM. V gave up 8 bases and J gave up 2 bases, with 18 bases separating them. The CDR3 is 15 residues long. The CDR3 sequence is CASGRSSIANYGYTF. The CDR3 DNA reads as TGTGCCAGCGGGCGCTCCAGCATAGCGAACTATGGCTACACCTTC.

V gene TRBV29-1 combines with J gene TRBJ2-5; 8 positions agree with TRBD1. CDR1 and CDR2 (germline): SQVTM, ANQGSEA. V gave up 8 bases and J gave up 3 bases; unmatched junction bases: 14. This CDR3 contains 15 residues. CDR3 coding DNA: TGCAGCCTAACCTCGGACAGGGTCCGGGAAGAGACCCAGTACTTC. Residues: CSLTSDRVREETQYF.

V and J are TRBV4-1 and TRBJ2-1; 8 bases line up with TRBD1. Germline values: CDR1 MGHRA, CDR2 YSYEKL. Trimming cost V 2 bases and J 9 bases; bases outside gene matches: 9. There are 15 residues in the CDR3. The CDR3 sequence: CASSQYRGIGGEQFF. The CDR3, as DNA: TGCGCCAGCAGCCAATACAGGGGGATAGGAGGTGAGCAGTTCTTC.

CDR3 in amino acids: CASNSRFRDSQVYTEAFF. DNA for the CDR3: TGTGCCAGTAATAGCCGATTCAGGGACAGTCAAGTTTACACTGAAGCTTTCTTT. The chain links TRBV19 to TRBJ1-1, with 7 nucleotides matching TRBD1. V lost 7 bases and J lost 3; bases outside the gene matches: 20. The length of the CDR3 is 18 residues. The germline V gene encodes CDR1 LNHDA and CDR2 SQIVND (reference sequence).

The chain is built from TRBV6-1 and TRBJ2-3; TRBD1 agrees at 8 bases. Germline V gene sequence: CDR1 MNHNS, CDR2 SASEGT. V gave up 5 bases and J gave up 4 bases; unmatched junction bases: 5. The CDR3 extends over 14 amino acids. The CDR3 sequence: CASSRPGGPDTQYF. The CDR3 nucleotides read TGTGCCAGCAGTAGGCCAGGGGGCCCAGATACGCAGTATTTT.

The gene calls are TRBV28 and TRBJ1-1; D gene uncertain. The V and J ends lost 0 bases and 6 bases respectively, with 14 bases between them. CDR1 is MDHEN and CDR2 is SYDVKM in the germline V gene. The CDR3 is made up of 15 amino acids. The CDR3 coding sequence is TGTGCCAGCAGTTTATGGGGAGGGAGGCGGCCTGAAGCTTTCTTT. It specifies CASSLWGGRRPEAFF.

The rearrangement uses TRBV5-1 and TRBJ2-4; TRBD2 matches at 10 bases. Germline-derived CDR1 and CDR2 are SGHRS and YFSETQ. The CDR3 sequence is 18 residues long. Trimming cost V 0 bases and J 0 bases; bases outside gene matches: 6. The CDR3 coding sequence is TGCGCCAGCAGCTTGGGTAGCGGGGGGCCGGTAGCCAAAAACATTCAGTACTTC. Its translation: CASSLGSGGPVAKNIQYF.

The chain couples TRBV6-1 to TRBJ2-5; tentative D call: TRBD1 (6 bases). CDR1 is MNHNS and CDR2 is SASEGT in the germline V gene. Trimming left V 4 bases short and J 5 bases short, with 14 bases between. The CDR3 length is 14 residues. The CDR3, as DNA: TGTGCCAGCAGTGGACGAGGGGGATTGGAGACCCAGTACTTC. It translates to CASSGRGGLETQYF.